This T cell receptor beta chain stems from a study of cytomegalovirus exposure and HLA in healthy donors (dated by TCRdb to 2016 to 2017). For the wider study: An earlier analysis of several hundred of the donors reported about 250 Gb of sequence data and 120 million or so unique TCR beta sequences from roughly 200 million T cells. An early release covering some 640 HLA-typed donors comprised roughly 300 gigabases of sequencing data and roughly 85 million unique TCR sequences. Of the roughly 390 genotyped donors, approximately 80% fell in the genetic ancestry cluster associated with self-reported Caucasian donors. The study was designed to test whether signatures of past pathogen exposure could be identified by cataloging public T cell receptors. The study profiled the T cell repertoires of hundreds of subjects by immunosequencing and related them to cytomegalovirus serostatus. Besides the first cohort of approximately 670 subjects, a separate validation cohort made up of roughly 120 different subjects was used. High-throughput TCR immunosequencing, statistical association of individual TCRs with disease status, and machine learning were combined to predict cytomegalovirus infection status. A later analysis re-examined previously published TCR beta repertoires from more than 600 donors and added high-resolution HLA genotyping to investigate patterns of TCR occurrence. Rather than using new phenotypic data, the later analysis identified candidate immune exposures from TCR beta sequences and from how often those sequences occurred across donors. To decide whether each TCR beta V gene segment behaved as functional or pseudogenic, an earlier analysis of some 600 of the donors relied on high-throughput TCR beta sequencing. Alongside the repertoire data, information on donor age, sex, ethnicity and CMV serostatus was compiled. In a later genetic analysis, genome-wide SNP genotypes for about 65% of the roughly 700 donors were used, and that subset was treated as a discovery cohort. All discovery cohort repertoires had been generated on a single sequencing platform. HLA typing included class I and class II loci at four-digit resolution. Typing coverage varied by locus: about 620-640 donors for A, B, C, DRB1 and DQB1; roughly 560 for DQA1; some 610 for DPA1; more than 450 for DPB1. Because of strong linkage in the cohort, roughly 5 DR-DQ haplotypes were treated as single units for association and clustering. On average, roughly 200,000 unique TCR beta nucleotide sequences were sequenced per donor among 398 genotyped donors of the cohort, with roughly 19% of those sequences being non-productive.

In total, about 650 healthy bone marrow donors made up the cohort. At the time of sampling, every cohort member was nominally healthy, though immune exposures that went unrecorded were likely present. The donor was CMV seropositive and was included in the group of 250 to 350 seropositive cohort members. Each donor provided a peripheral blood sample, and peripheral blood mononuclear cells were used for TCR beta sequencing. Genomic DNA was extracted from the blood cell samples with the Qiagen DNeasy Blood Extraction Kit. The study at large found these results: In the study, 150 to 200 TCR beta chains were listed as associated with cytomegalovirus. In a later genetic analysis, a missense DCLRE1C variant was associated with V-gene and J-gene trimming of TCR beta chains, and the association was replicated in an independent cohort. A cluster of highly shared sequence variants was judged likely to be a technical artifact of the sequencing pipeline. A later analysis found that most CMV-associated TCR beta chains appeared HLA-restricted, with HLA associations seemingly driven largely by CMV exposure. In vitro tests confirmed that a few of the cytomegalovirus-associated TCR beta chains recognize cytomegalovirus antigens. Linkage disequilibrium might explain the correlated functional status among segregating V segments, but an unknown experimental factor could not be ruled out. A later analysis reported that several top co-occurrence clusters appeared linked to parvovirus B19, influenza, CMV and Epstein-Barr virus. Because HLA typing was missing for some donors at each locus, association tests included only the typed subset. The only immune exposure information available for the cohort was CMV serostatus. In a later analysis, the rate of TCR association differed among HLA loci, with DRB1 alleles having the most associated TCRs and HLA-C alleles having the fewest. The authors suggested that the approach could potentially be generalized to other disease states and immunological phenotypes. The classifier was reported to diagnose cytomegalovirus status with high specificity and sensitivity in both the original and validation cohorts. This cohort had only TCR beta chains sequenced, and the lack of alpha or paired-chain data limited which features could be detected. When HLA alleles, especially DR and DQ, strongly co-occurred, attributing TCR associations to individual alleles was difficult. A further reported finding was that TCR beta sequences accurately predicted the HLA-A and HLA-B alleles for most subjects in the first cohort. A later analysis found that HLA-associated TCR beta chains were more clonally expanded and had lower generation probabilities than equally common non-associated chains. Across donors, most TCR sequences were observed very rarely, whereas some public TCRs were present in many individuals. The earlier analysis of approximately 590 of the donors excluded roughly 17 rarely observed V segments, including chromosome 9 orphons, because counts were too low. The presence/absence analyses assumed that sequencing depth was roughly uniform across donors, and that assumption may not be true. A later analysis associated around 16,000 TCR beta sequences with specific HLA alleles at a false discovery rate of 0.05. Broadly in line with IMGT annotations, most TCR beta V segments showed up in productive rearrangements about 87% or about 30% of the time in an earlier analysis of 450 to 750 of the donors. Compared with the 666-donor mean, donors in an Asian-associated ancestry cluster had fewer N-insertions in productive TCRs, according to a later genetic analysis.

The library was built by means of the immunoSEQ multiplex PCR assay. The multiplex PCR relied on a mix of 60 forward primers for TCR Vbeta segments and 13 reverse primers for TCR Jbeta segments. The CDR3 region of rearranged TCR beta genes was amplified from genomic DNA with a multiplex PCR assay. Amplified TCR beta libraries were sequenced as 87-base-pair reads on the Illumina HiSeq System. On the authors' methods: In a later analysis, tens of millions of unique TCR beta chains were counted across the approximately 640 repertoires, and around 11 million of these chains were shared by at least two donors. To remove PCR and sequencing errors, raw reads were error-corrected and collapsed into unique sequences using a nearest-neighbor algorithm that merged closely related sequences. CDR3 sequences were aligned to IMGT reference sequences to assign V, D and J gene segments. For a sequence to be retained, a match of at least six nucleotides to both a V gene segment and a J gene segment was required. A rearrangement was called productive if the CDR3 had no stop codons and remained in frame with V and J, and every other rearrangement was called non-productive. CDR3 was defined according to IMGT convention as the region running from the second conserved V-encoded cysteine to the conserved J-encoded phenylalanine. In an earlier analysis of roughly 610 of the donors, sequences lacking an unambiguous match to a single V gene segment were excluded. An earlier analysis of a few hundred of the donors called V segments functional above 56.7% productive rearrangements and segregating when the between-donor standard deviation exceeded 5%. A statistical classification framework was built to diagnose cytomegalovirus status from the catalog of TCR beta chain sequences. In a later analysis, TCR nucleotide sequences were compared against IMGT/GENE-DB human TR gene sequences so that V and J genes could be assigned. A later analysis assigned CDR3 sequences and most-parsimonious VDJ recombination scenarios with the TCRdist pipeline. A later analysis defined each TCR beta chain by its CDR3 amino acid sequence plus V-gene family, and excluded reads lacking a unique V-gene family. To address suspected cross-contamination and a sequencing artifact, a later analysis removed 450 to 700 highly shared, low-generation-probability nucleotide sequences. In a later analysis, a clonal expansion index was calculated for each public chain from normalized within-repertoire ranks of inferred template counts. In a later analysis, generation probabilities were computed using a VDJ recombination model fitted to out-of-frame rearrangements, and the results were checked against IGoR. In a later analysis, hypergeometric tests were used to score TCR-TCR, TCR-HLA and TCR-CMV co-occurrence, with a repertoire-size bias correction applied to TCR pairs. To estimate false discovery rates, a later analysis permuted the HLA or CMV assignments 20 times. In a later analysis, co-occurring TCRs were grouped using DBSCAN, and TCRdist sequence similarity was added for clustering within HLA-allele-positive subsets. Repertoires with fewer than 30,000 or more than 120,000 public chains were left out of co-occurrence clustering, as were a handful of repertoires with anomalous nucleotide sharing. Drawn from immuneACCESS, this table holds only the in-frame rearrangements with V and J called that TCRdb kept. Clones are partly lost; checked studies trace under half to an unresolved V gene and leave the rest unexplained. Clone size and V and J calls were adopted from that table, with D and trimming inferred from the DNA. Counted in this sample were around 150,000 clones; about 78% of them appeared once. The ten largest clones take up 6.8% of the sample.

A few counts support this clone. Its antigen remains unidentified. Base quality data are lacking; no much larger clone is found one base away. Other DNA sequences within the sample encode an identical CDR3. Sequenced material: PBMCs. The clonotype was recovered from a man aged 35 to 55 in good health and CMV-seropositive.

The CDR3 reads CASSYGTSGTDTQYF. The DNA reads TGTGCCAGCAGTTACGGGACTAGCGGCACAGATACGCAGTATTTT. The sequence links TRBV6-5 to TRBJ2-3; 10 central nucleotides agree with TRBD2. The CDR3 covers 15 residues, taking in both the cysteine and the phenylalanine. The CDR3 DNA has 45 bases and is translated from base 1. Trimmed from V: 2 bases; trimmed from J: 1 base; junction bases lacking a gene match: 0. The germline V gene encodes CDR1 MNHEY and CDR2 SVGAGI.